This TCR beta chain was observed in a study of CD8 T cells in Susac syndrome. Reverse transcription of roughly 0.45 to 1 ug RNA was performed with random hexamers. In TCRdb, the immunoSEQ multiplex PCR reads were re-called with MiXCR into one record per CDR3 protein. The sample has about 130,000 distinct CDR3 sequences, around 94% seen once; the top ten hold roughly 0.08%. V shed 3 bases, J shed 0 bases, and the junction held 6 bases outside the gene matches. From germline, CDR1 is SGHNT and CDR2 YYREEE (reference sequence). The CDR3 is 16 amino acids. This clonotype turned up a few times. The chain carries TRBV5-4 and TRBJ2-3; 8 bases align to TRBD2. The source of this sequence is a human donor in good health. The sample was CD4+ T cells from PBMCs. The CDR3 DNA is TGTGCCAGCAGCTACAGACTAGCGCCTAGCACAGATACGCAGTATTTT. Translating gives CASSYRLAPSTDTQYF.